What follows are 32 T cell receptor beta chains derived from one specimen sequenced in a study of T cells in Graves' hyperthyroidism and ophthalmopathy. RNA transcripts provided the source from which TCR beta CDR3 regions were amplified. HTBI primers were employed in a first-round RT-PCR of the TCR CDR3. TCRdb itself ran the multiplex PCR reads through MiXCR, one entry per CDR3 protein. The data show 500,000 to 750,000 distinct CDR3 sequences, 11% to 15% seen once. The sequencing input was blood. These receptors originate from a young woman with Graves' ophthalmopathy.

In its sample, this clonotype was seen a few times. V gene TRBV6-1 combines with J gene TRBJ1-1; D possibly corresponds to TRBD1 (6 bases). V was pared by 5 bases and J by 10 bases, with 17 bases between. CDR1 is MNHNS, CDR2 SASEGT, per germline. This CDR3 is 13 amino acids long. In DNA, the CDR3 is TGTGCCAGCAGTTTGAATAGAGGGGGGAGAGCTTTCTTT. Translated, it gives CASSLNRGGRAFF.

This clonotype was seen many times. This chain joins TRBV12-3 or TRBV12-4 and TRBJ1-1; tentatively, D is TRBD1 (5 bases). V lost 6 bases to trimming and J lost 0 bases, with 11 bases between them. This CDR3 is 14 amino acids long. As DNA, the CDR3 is TGTGCCAGCAGAGGGACGGACTTGAACACTGAAGCTTTCTTT. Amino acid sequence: CASRGTDLNTEAFF.

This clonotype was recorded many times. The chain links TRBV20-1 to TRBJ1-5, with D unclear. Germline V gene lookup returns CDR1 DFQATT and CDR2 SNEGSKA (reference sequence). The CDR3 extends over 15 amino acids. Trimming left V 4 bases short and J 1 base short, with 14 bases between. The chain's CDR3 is CSATVSPASNQPQHF. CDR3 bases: TGCAGTGCTACCGTCTCGCCAGCGAGCAATCAGCCCCAGCATTTT.

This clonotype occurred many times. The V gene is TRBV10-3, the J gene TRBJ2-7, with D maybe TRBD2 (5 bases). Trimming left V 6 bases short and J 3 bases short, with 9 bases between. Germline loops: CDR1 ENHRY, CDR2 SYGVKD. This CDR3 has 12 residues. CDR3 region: CAISLGGYEQYF. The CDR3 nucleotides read TGTGCCATCAGCCTAGGAGGCTACGAGCAGTACTTC.

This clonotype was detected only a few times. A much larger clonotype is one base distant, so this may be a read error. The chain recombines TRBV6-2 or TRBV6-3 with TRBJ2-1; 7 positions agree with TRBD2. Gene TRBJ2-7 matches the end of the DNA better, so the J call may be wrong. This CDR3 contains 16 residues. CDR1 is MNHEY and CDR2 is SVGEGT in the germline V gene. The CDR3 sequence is CASSYMRTRTYNEQYF. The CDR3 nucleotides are TGTGCCAGCAGTTATATGCGGACTAGAACGTACAATGAGCAGTACTTC.

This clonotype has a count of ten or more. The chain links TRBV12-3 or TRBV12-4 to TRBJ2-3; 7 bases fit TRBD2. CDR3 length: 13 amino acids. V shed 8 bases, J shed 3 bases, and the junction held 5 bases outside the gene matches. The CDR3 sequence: CASGRALTDTQYF. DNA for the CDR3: TGTGCCAGCGGGAGGGCCCTGACAGATACGCAGTATTTT.

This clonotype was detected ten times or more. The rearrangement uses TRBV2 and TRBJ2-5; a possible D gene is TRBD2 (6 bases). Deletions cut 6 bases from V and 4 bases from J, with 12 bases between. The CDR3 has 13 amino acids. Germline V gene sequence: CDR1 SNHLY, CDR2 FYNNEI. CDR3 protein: CASSGSLRETQYF. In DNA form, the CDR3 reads TGTGCCAGCAGCGGGAGTCTGAGAGAGACCCAGTACTTC.

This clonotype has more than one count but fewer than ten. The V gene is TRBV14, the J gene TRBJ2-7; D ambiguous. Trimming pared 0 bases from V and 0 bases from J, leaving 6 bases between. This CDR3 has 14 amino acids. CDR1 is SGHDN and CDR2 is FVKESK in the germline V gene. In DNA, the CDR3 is TGTGCCAGCAGCCAAGATATTCGCTCCTACGAGCAGTACTTC. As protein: CASSQDIRSYEQYF.

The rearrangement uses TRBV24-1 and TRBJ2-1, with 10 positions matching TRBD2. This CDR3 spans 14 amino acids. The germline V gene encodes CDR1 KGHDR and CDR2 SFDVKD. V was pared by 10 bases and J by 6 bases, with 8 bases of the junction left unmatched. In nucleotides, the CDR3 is TGTGCCACGGCGTTAGCGGGAGGCAGCAATGAGCAGTTCTTC. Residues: CATALAGGSNEQFF.

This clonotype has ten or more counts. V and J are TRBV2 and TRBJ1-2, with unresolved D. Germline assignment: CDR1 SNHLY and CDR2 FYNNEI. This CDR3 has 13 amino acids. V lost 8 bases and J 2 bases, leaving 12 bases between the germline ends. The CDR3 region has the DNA TGTGCCAGCCAACCTACTCCAAACTATGGCTACACCTTC. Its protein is CASQPTPNYGYTF. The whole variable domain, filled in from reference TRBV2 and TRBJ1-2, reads EPEVTQTPSHQVTQMGQEVILRCVPISNHLYFYWYRQILGQKVEFLVSFYNNEISEKSEIFDDQFSVERPDGSNFTLKIRSTKLEDSAMYFCASQPTPNYGYTFGSGTRLTVV.

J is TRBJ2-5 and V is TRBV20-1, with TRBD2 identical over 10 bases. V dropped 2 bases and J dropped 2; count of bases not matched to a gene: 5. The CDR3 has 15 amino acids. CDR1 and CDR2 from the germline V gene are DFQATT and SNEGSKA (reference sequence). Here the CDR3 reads CSARPPGLAQETQYF. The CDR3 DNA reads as TGCAGTGCTAGACCCCCGGGACTAGCGCAAGAGACCCAGTACTTC.

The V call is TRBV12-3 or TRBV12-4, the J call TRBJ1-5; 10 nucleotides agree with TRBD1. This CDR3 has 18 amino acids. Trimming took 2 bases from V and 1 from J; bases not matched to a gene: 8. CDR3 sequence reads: CASSLIGGTGASNQPQHF. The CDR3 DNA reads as TGTGCCAGCAGTTTAATTGGGGGGACAGGGGCAAGCAATCAGCCCCAGCATTTT.

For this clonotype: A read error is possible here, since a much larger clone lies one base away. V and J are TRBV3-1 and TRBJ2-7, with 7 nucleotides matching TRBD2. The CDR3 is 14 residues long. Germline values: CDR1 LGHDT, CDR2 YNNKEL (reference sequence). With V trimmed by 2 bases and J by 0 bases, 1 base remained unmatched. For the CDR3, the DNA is TGTGCCAGCAGCCAAAGGACTAGCTCCTACGAGCAGTACTTC. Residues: CASSQRTSSYEQYF.

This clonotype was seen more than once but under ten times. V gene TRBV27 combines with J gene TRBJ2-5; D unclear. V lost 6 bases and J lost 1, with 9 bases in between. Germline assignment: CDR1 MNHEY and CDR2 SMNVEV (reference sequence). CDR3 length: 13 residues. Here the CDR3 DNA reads TGTGCCAGCAGAGCAATATCCCAAGAGACCCAGTACTTC. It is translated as CASRAISQETQYF.

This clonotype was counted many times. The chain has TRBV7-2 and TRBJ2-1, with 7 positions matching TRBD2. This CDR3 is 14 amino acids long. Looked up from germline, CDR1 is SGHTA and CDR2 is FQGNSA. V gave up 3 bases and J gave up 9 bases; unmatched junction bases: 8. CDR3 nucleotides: TGTGCCAGCAGCTTCCCTGGACTAGGCGGTGAGCAGTTCTTC. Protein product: CASSFPGLGGEQFF.

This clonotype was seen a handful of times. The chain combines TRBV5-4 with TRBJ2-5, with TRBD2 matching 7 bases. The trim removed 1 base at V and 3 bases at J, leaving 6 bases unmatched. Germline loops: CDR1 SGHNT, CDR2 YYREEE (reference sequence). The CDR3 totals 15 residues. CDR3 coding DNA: TGTGCCAGCAGCTTGTGGGCTAGCGGAAAAGAGACCCAGTACTTC. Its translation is CASSLWASGKETQYF.

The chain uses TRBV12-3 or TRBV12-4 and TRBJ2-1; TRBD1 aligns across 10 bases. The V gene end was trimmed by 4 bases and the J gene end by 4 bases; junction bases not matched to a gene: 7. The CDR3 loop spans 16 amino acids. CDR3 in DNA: TGTGCCAGCAGTTCGACAGGGGGCGCGGAGTACAATGAGCAGTTCTTC. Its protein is CASSSTGGAEYNEQFF.

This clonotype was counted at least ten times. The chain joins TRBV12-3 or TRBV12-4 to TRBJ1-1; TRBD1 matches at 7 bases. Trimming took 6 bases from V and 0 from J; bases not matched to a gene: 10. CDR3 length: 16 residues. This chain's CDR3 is CASRPFQTGLNTEAFF. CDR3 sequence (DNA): TGTGCCAGCAGGCCCTTTCAGACAGGGCTGAACACTGAAGCTTTCTTT.

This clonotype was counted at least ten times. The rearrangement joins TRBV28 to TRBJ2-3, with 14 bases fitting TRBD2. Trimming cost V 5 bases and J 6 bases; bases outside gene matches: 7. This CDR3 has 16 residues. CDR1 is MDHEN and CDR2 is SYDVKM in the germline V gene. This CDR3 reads CASSRTGLAGDDTQYF. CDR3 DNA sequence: TGTGCCAGCAGTAGAACGGGACTAGCGGGAGACGATACGCAGTATTTT.

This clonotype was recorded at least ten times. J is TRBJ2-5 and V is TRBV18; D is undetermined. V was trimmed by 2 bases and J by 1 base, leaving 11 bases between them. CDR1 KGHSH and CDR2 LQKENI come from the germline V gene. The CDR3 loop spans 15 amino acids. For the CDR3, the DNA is TGTGCCAGCTCACCAGTGGACGGAACCCAAGAGACCCAGTACTTC. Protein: CASSPVDGTQETQYF.

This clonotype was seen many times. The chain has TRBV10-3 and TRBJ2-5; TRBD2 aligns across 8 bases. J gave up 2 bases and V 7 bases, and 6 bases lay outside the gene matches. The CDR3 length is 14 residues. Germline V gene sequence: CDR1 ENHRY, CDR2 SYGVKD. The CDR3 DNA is TGTGCCATCAACACCCGCGGGGGGCAAGAGACCCAGTACTTC. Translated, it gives CAINTRGGQETQYF.

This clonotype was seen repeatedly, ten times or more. CDR3: CASSPEATQGQRTEAFF. The DNA of the CDR3 is TGTGCCAGCAGCCCAGAGGCGACACAGGGGCAGCGGACTGAAGCTTTCTTT. The chain employs TRBV11-3 and TRBJ1-1, with 7 bases lining up with TRBD1. The CDR3 runs 17 residues. CDR1 is SGHNT and CDR2 is YENEEA in the germline V gene. After removal of 5 bases from V and 5 bases from J, the junction contained 17 bases not matched to a gene.

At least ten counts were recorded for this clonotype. CDR3 in DNA: TGTGCCTGGAGGGCCAGCGGGACATACGAGCAGTACTTC. Residues: CAWRASGTYEQYF. V and J are TRBV30 and TRBJ2-7, with TRBD2 as a possible D gene (7 bases). Germline lookup yields CDR1 GTSNPN and CDR2 SVGIG (reference sequence). The V end was cut by 3 bases, the J end by 4 bases, with 13 bases between. The CDR3 has 13 residues.

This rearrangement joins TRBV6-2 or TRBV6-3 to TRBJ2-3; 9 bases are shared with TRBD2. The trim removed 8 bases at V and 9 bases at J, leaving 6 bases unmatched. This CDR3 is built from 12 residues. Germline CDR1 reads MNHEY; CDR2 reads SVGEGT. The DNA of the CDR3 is TGTGCCAGCTTTACTAGCGGGCGGACGCAGTATTTT. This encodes CASFTSGRTQYF.

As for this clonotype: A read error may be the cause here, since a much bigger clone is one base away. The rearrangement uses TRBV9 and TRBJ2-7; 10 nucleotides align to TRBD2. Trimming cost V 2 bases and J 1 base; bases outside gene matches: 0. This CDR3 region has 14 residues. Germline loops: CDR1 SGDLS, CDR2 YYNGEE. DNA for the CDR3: TGTGCCAGCAGCGTTAGCGGGGGGTCCTACGAGCAGTACTTC. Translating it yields CASSVSGGSYEQYF. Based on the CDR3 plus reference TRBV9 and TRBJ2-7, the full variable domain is DSGVTQTPKHLITATGQRVTLRCSPRSGDLSVYWYQQSLDQGLQFLIQYYNGEERAKGNILERFSAQQFPDLHSELNLSSLELGDSALYFCASSVSGGSYEQYFGPGTRLTVT.

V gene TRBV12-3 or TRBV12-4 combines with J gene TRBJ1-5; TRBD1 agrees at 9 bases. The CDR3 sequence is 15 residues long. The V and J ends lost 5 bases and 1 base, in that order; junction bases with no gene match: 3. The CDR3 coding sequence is TGTGCCAGCAGTCACGGACAGGGGAGCAATCAGCCCCAGCATTTT. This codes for CASSHGQGSNQPQHF.

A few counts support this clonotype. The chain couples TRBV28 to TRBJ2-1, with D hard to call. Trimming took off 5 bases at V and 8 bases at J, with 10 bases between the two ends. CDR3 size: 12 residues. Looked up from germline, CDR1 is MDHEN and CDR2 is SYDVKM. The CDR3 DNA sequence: TGTGCCAGCAGTGCGACCCGGCATGAGCAGTTCTTC. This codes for CASSATRHEQFF. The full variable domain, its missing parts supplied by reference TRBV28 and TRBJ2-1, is DVKVTQSSRYLVKRTGEKVFLECVQDMDHENMFWYRQDPGLGLRLIYFSYDVKMKEKGDIPEGYSVSREKKERFSLILESASTNQTSMYLCASSATRHEQFFGPGTRLTVL.

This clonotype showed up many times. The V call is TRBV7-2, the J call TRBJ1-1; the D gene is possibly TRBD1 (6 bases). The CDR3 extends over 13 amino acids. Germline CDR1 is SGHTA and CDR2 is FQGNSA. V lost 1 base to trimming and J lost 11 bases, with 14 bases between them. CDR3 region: CASSLEQGRIAFF. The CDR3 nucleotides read TGTGCCAGCAGCTTAGAACAGGGAAGGATTGCTTTCTTT.

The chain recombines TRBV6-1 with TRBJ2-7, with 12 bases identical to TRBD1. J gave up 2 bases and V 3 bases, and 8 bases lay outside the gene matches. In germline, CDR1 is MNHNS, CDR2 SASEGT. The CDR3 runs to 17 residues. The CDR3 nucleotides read TGTGCCAGCAGTGAGGGACAGGGGGCCAATTATACCTACGAGCAGTACTTC. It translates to CASSEGQGANYTYEQYF.

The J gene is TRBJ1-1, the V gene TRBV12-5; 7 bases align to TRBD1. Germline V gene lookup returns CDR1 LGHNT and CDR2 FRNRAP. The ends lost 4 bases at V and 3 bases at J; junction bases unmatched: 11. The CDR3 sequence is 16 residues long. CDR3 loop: CASGSRLGTDYTEAFF. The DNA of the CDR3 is TGTGCTAGTGGTTCCCGTCTCGGGACAGACTACACTGAAGCTTTCTTT.

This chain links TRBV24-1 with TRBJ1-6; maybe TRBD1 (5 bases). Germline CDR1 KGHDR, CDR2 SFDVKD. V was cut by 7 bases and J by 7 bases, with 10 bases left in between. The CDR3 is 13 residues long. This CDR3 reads CATRGGSNSPLHF. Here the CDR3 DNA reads TGTGCCACCAGGGGGGGATCCAATTCACCCCTCCACTTT.

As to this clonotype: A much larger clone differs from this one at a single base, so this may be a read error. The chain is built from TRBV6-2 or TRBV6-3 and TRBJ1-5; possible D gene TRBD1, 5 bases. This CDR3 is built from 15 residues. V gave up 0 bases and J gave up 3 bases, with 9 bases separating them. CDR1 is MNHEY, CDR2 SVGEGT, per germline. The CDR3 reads CASSYSAGPNQPQHF. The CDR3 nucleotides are TGTGCCAGCAGTTACTCGGCAGGGCCCAATCAGCCCCAGCATTTT.